Reported below is one TCR beta chain. Before the COVID-19 pandemic, during about 2011-2019, CD4+ T cells were taken from unexposed donors. Cryopreserved PBMCs were CD4-enriched, then split into naive and memory cells. These data are taken from a study of CD4 T cells in relation to SARS-CoV-2 and coronaviruses. The CDR3 runs to 15 residues. In germline, CDR1 is LGHDT, CDR2 YNNKEL (reference sequence). Deletions cut 1 base from V and 12 bases from J, with 19 bases between. Some clones are missing from TCRdb's copy, which holds only in-frame ones; the method was immunoSEQ multiplex PCR. The sample records about 59,000 clones, 80% to 90% being singletons.

The origin of this receptor is a human donor in good health. The chain combines TRBV3-1 (or the pseudogene TRBV3-2) with TRBJ2-1; tentatively, D is TRBD2 (6 bases). Sample: memory CD4+ T cells from PBMCs. CDR3 sequence: CASSQARGAQGGQFF. In nucleotides, the CDR3 is TGTGCCAGCAGCCAAGCGCGGGGAGCGCAAGGTGGGCAGTTCTTC.